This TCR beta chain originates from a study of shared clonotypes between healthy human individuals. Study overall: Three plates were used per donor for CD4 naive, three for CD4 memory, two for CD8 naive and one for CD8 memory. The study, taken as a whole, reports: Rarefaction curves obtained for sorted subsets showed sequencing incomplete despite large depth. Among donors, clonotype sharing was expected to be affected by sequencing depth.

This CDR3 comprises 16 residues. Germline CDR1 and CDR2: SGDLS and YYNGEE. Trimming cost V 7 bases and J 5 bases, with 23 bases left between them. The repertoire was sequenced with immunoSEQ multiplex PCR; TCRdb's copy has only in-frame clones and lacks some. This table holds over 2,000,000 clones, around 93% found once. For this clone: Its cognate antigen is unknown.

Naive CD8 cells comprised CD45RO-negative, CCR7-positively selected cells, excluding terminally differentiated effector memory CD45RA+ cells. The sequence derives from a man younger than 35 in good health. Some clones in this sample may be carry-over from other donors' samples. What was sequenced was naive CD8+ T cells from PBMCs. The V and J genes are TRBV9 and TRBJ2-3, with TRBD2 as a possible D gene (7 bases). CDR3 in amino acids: CASGLGGGPSGDTQYF. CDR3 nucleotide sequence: TGTGCCAGCGGGTTAGGGGGAGGGCCCTCGGGAGATACGCAGTATTTT.